This TCR beta chain was identified during a study of cytomegalovirus exposure and HLA in healthy donors. Study-level results: TCR beta sequences reportedly predicted most subjects' HLA-A and HLA-B alleles accurately. Among CMV-associated TCR beta chains, most appeared HLA-restricted in a later analysis.

Healthy individuals who donated bone marrow served as the donors. The PCR used 60 Vbeta and 13 Jbeta primers. The protocol was immunoSEQ multiplex PCR, while the TCRdb copy is restricted to in-frame clones and leaves out a portion. The table has 87,000 or so clones, about 76% seen once. Notes on this clone: Its antigen is currently unknown.

This CDR3 is 15 amino acids long. V was cut by 5 bases and J by 3 bases, with 16 bases left in between. CDR1 and CDR2 from the germline V gene are SNHLY and FYNNEI. Material for sequencing was PBMCs. The source of this sequence is a woman aged 40-49 years in good health and CMV-seronegative. This sequence joins TRBV2 and TRBJ1-1; D unclear. CDR3 nucleotide sequence: TGTGCCAGCAGTAGAGTCACCCTTGAGGACACTGAAGCTTTCTTT. Amino acids: CASSRVTLEDTEAFF.